A single sample gave rise to the 7 T cell receptor beta chains below, sequenced in a study of blood T cell repertoires in COVID-19. Clones were sequenced by immunoSEQ multiplex PCR, and TCRdb holds only the in-frame ones, with some missing. The data show 140,000 to 150,000 clones, with approximately 81% seen just once and around 8.8% held by the top ten. Sample: peripheral blood. These receptors all stem from a human donor in a cohort sampled during active COVID-19.

V and J are TRBV5-6 and TRBJ2-7, with 8 bases aligning to TRBD2. Germline assignment: CDR1 SGHDT and CDR2 YYEEEE. Losses at the gene ends were 3 bases for V and 4 bases for J; bases not matched to a gene: 9. The CDR3 is 15 amino acids. The CDR3 bases are TGTGCCAGCAGCTGGACTAGGCGGGAGGAATACGAGCAGTACTTC. Translating gives CASSWTRREEYEQYF.

The chain carries TRBV12-5 and TRBJ2-7, with TRBD1 matching 9 bases. The V gene end was trimmed by 7 bases and the J gene end by 3 bases; junction bases not matched to a gene: 16. Germline V lookup: CDR1 LGHNT, CDR2 FRNRAP. This CDR3 has 17 residues. As DNA, the CDR3 is TGTGCTAGTGCCGGGGGTTCGGGGACAGGGATTCTCTACGAGCAGTACTTC. Protein sequence: CASAGGSGTGILYEQYF.

This chain connects TRBV6-5 to TRBJ1-2; no definite D call. Germline CDR1 reads MNHEY; CDR2 reads SVGAGI. The CDR3 spans 13 residues. V was cut by 7 bases and J by 2 bases, with 11 bases left in between. CDR3 sequence reads: CASISPGNYGYTF. The CDR3 DNA follows: TGTGCCAGCATCTCGCCCGGGAACTATGGCTACACCTTC.

The chain combines TRBV5-1 with TRBJ1-2, with 8 bases aligning to TRBD1. Germline CDR1 SGHRS, CDR2 YFSETQ. CDR3 length equals 14 residues. With 4 bases clipped from V and 5 bases from J, the junction kept 7 bases outside the gene matches. The CDR3 region is CASSPQQGAYGYTF. CDR3 in DNA: TGCGCCAGCAGCCCGCAGCAGGGGGCGTATGGCTACACCTTC.

The chain joins TRBV6-5 to TRBJ2-7; D is unclear. Trimming took 3 bases from V and 6 from J, leaving 18 bases between them. In germline, CDR1 is MNHEY, CDR2 SVGAGI. The CDR3 spans 15 residues. CDR3 nucleotides: TGTGCCAGCAGTTATAATCCTAGATTGAAATCCGAGCAGTACTTC. This encodes CASSYNPRLKSEQYF.

The chain couples TRBV28 to TRBJ1-2; TRBD1 matches 8 bases. The CDR3 runs 17 residues. The V segment lost 1 base and the J segment 0 bases; nucleotides outside the gene matches: 7. Germline CDR1 reads MDHEN; CDR2 reads SYDVKM. The CDR3 coding sequence is TGTGCCAGCAGTTTATCCGACAGGGGATTCTCTAACTATGGCTACACCTTC. Protein sequence: CASSLSDRGFSNYGYTF.

V usage is TRBV28 and J usage is TRBJ2-7; 9 nucleotides line up with TRBD2. Germline CDR1 is MDHEN and CDR2 is SYDVKM. CDR3 length: 16 amino acids. After removal of 5 bases from V and 3 bases from J, the junction contained 11 bases not matched to a gene. The CDR3 bases are TGTGCCAGCAGTCCCCCCCCCGCTAGCGGGAACTACGAGCAGTACTTC. This codes for CASSPPPASGNYEQYF.